The clone carrying this T cell receptor (beta chain) was recorded a few times. The source of the sample is a study of blood T cells in healthy people across ages. Sample-barcoded 5' priming and a J-beta primer mix drove a second PCR of roughly 6 to 12 cycles. TCRdb called the 5' RACE reads again in MiXCR, with one record for every CDR3 protein. The sample contains more than 900,000 distinct CDR3 sequences, almost 30% of which appear only once. This CDR3 is 14 amino acids long. The germline gives CDR1 SGHRS, CDR2 YFSETQ. With 0 bases clipped from V and 9 bases from J, the junction kept 6 bases outside the gene matches. In addition, the sample was reused for a study of T cells of mothers and their children.

The chain links TRBV5-1 to TRBJ2-1; 7 bases align to TRBD1. Material for sequencing was blood. This clonotype was sampled from a woman between 35 and 50 years old in good health. CDR3 coding DNA: TGCGCCAGCAGCTTGGGACAGGGTAACGCTGAGCAGTTCTTC. Translated: CASSLGQGNAEQFF.